A selection of T cell receptor beta chains follows, all from one sample in a study of vaccination and CD4 T cells after COVID-19. Antigens of these TCRs are unknown. TCRdb independently ran MiXCR on the PCR reads; one entry per CDR3 protein. The sample has roughly 15,000 distinct CDR3 sequences; roughly three fifths are singletons. The source material was CD4+ T cells from blood, cultured in vitro, sampled after SARS-CoV-2 vaccination. Receptors were obtained from a human donor who had recovered from COVID-19. The CDR3 runs from the conserved cysteine through the conserved F or W.

j_call v_call cdr3_aa
TRBJ2-5 TRBV28 CASSLWDRAETQYF
TRBJ1-1 TRBV20-1 CSASRAIWGDTEAFF
TRBJ2-4 TRBV24-1 CATSQDRGGNIQYF
TRBJ1-3 TRBV4-2 CASSQAQGASRGNTIYF
TRBJ1-6 TRBV7-2 CASSPPGQNNSPLHF
TRBJ1-1 TRBV12-3/TRBV12-4 CASSGSKNTEAFF
TRBJ2-3 TRBV20-1 CSALITDTQYF
TRBJ1-6 TRBV6-1 CASTETGGNSPLHF
TRBJ1-4 TRBV5-4 CASSRGQNEKLFF
TRBJ2-6 TRBV5-1 CASSGNRGGVSGANVLTF
TRBJ2-7 TRBV19 CASSAGQRYEQYF
TRBJ1-1 TRBV11-2 CASSFRRASFEAFF
TRBJ2-2 TRBV2 CASSRERGIIGELFF
TRBJ2-4 TRBV12-3/TRBV12-4 CASGSLADLAKNIQYF
TRBJ1-3 TRBV7-2 CASSLGAGGENTIYF
TRBJ2-6 TRBV10-3 CAISEVGGKYSGANVLTF
TRBJ1-3 TRBV11-3 CASSSTRGNTIYF
TRBJ1-3 TRBV20-1 CSARAFQGLSGNTIYF
TRBJ2-1 TRBV20-1 CSARDPSGSSYNEQFF
TRBJ1-1 TRBV11-3 CASSLDQTEAFF
TRBJ2-2 TRBV6-4 CASSDSIGLPRELFF
TRBJ1-5 TRBV10-3 CAISESGNSNQPQHF
TRBJ1-1 TRBV20-1 CSAEEGNTEAFF
TRBJ1-5 TRBV7-9 CASSSFSNQPQHF
TRBJ2-3 TRBV6-2/TRBV6-3 CASLGSTDTQYF
TRBJ1-2 TRBV15 CATSRDRGSPGNGYTF
TRBJ2-2 TRBV6-5 CASSYWDKAHTGELFF
TRBJ1-2 TRBV5-1 CASSLDGSPNYGYTF
TRBJ1-2 TRBV6-1 CASREELVNSYTF
TRBJ2-3 TRBV7-9 CASSLSADTQYF
TRBJ1-5 TRBV7-6 CASSPTARGWNQPQHF
TRBJ2-7 TRBV20-1 CSAEHLAGGLNEQYF